The present TCR beta chain was sequenced within a study of chemoradiotherapy in HPV16-positive cancers. Germline CDR1 reads GTSNPN; CDR2 reads SVGIG (reference sequence). This CDR3 has 13 amino acids. V gave up 3 bases and J gave up 4 bases, with 9 bases separating them. The repertoire was sequenced with immunoSEQ multiplex PCR; TCRdb's copy has only in-frame clones and lacks some. The table shows roughly 5,000 clones, with approximately 82% occurring only once. Comment on this clone: Antigen specificity is unknown.

Study findings and constraints: Better recurrence-free survival went with HPV-responsive T-cell expansion in HPV16-positive patients. During treatment, candidate HPV-specific clones and E7-related motifs expanded in tumor.

V is TRBV30 and J is TRBJ1-4; the D is unclear. The receptor was isolated from a human donor with HPV-associated anogenital cancer. The specimen was tumor tissue, collected from a patient who underwent chemoradiotherapy. CDR3 bases: TGTGCCTGGAGGGACGGCTTTAATGAAAAACTGTTTTTT. Amino acids: CAWRDGFNEKLFF.